The 14 T cell receptor beta chains given below trace back to one sample, sequenced in a study of radiotherapy plus CTLA-4 blockade in lung cancer. The method was immunoSEQ multiplex PCR; TCRdb's version includes in-frame clones alone and lacks a portion of them. The repertoire includes approximately 90,000 clones, 83% of them detected once, and 0.84% sits in the top ten. The sample was peripheral blood, taken from a patient treated with radiotherapy plus ipilimumab. The receptors shown here come from a human donor with non-small cell lung cancer who had stable disease on radiotherapy plus ipilimumab.

The chain's CDR3 is CASSFERGSTDTQYF. CDR3 DNA sequence: TGCGCCAGCAGCTTCGAGCGGGGGAGCACAGATACGCAGTATTTT. The rearrangement uses TRBV5-1 and TRBJ2-3; 8 positions match TRBD2. The germline gives CDR1 SGHRS, CDR2 YFSETQ. V shed 2 bases, J shed 0 bases, and the junction held 2 bases outside the gene matches. CDR3 length: 15 amino acids.

CDR3 in amino acids: CASSSPPGTVNTEAFF. DNA of the CDR3: TGTGCCAGTAGTAGCCCCCCCGGGACAGTGAACACTGAAGCTTTCTTT. The chain couples TRBV19 to TRBJ1-1, with 7 bases aligning to TRBD1. This CDR3 comprises 16 residues. Germline CDR1 and CDR2: LNHDA and SQIVND (reference sequence). V lost 4 bases to trimming and J lost 0 bases; unmatched junction nucleotides: 8. Full variable domain (remainder filled in from reference TRBV19 and TRBJ1-1): DGGITQSPKYLFRKEGQNVTLSCEQNLNHDAMYWYRQDPGQGLRLIYYSQIVNDFQKGDIAEGYSVSREKKESFPLTVTSAQKNPTAFYLCASSSPPGTVNTEAFFGQGTRLTVV.

The CDR3 DNA is TGTGCCAGCAGCTCCCCGGGCAGGGGCAGGGGCTACACCTTC. This codes for CASSSPGRGRGYTF. The chain employs TRBV5-8 and TRBJ1-2; possibly TRBD1 for D (6 bases). The V gene's germline CDR1 is SGHTS and CDR2 YDEGEE. Trimming removed 3 bases from V and 8 bases from J, with 17 bases in between. CDR3 length: 14 amino acids.

V is TRBV19 and J is TRBJ2-7; D is perhaps TRBD2 (6 bases). Germline values: CDR1 LNHDA, CDR2 SQIVND (reference sequence). Trimming cost V 6 bases and J 2 bases, with 17 bases left between them. The CDR3 extends over 15 amino acids. CDR3 residues: CASRRSGLQTYEQYF. The DNA of the CDR3 is TGTGCCAGTAGGAGAAGTGGACTACAGACCTACGAGCAGTACTTC.

CDR3 residues: CATAPKPLHNEQFF. Written as DNA, the CDR3 is TGTGCCACCGCCCCTAAGCCCCTCCACAATGAGCAGTTCTTC. The J gene is TRBJ2-1, the V gene TRBV15; D call uncertain. The CDR3 is made up of 14 amino acids. Trimming pared 8 bases from V and 5 bases from J, leaving 16 bases between. CDR1 LNHNV and CDR2 YYDKDF come from the germline V gene (reference sequence).

The chain uses TRBV15 and TRBJ1-5, with D perhaps TRBD1 (6 bases). This CDR3 is 15 amino acids long. Germline loops: CDR1 LNHNV, CDR2 YYDKDF (reference sequence). V was shortened by 4 bases and J by 6 bases, with 16 bases between the two germline ends. DNA of the CDR3: TGTGCCACCAGCACCATATTGGGGGGCGGTCAGCCCCAGCATTTT. This gives the protein CATSTILGGGQPQHF.

The chain has TRBV7-8 and TRBJ1-5; a weak D match, TRBD1 (5 bases). Trimming stripped 3 bases from V and 4 bases from J, with 16 bases between. Germline V gene sequence: CDR1 SGHVS, CDR2 FQNEAQ. The CDR3 loop spans 16 amino acids. As DNA, the CDR3 is TGTGCCAGCAGCTTTGGGAGGGACCGAAGAAATCAGCCCCAGCATTTT. It translates to CASSFGRDRRNQPQHF.

The sample holds one count of this clone. The CDR3 nucleotides read TGTGCCAGCAGTTTATTGGGGACAGGGGACGGCTACACCTTC. As protein: CASSLLGTGDGYTF. The V call is TRBV28, the J call TRBJ1-2; 10 positions agree with TRBD1. This CDR3 has 14 amino acids. J gave up 8 bases and V 1 base, and 4 bases lay outside the gene matches. CDR1 and CDR2 from the germline V gene are MDHEN and SYDVKM.

This clone came up once. The V call is TRBV19, the J call TRBJ2-3; no reliable D call. The CDR3 contains 11 residues. Germline-derived CDR1 and CDR2 are LNHDA and SQIVND (reference sequence). V dropped 3 bases and J dropped 3 bases, with 1 base sitting between them. The CDR3 DNA follows: TGTGCCAGTAGTATGACAGATACGCAGTATTTT. It encodes CASSMTDTQYF.

The chain links TRBV19 to TRBJ2-7; D is possibly TRBD1 (6 bases). Trimming removed 4 bases from V and 6 bases from J, with 22 bases in between. This CDR3 is 16 amino acids long. CDR1 LNHDA and CDR2 SQIVND come from the germline V gene (reference sequence). CDR3 in DNA: TGTGCCAGTAGTACTCCCCAGGGGTTGACAGCCTCCGAGCAGTACTTC. Its protein product is CASSTPQGLTASEQYF.

The chain is built from TRBV7-3 and TRBJ2-5, with a weak D call TRBD1 (7 bases). In germline, CDR1 is SGHTA, CDR2 FQGTGA. The V end lost 5 bases, the J end lost 4 bases, and 14 bases lay between the germline ends. The CDR3 is 14 residues long. This CDR3 reads CASSPGGPGETQYF. The DNA for the CDR3 is TGTGCCAGCAGCCCAGGGGGGCCCGGAGAGACCCAGTACTTC.

CDR3 sequence: CASSQEGRTGWLEQYF. The CDR3 coding sequence is TGTGCCAGCAGCCAAGAAGGCAGGACAGGGTGGCTCGAGCAGTACTTC. The chain uses TRBV14 and TRBJ2-7, with 8 bases lining up with TRBD1. The CDR3 contains 16 residues. V was clipped by 0 bases and J by 6 bases; unmatched bases: 10. Germline V gives CDR1 SGHDN, CDR2 FVKESK.

This clone occurred once. This chain links TRBV5-1 with TRBJ2-7; D is perhaps TRBD1 or TRBD2 (5 bases each). Germline-derived CDR1 and CDR2 are SGHRS and YFSETQ. The length of the CDR3 is 15 residues. V gave up 0 bases and J gave up 5 bases, with 15 bases separating them. CDR3 coding DNA: TGCGCCAGCAGCTTGGGCCGGGGACGGGGTGACGAGCAGTACTTC. Residues: CASSLGRGRGDEQYF.

The chain is built from TRBV4-2 and TRBJ2-1, with a tentative D call TRBD2 (5 bases). The CDR3 contains 15 residues. The V end was cut by 1 base, the J end by 7 bases, with 14 bases between. CDR1 is LGHNA and CDR2 is YNFKEQ in the germline V gene. DNA for the CDR3: TGTGCCAGCAGCCAAGTACTAGGGTCCATGAATGAGCAGTTCTTC. Translated, it gives CASSQVLGSMNEQFF.